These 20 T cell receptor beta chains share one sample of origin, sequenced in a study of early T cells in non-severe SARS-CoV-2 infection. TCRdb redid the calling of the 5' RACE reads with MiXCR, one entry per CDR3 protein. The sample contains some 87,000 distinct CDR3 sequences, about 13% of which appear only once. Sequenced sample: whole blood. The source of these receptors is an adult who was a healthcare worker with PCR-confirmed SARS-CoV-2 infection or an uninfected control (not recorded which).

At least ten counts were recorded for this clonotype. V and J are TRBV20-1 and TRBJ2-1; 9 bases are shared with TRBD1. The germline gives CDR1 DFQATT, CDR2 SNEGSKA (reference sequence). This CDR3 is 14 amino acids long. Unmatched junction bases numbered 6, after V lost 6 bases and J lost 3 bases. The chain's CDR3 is CSATGTGYYNEQFF. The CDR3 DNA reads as TGCAGTGCCACCGGGACAGGGTACTACAATGAGCAGTTCTTC.

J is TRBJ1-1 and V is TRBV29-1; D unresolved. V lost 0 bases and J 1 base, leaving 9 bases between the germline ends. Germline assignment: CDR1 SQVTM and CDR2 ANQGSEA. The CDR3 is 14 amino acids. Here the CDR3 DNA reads TGCAGCGTTGAAGATCTTCGCTGGAACACTGAAGCTTTCTTT. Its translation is CSVEDLRWNTEAFF.

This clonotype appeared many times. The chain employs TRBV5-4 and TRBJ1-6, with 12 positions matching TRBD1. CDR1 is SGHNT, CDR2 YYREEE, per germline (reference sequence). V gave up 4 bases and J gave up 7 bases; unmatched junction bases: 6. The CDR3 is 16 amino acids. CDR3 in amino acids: CASSTGQGAQNSPLHF. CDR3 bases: TGTGCCAGCAGCACGGGACAGGGGGCGCAAAATTCACCCCTCCACTTT.

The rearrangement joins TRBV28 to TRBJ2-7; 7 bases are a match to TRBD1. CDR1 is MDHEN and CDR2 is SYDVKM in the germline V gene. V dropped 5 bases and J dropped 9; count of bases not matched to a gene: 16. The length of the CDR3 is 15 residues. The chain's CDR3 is CASSPSTGSSARQYF. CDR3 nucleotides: TGTGCCAGCAGTCCCTCGACAGGGTCCTCAGCGCGGCAGTACTTC.

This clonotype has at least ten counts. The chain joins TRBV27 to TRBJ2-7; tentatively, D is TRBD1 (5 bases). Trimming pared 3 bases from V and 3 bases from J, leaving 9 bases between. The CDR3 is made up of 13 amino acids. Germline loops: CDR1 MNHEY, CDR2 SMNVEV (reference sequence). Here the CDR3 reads CASSLGRDYEQYF. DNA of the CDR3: TGTGCCAGCAGTTTGGGCAGGGACTACGAGCAGTACTTC.

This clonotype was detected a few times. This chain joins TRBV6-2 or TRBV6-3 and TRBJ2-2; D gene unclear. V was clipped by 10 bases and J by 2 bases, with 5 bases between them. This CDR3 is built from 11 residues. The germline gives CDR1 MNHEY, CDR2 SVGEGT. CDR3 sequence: CATANTGELFF. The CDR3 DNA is TGTGCCACCGCCAACACCGGGGAGCTGTTTTTT.

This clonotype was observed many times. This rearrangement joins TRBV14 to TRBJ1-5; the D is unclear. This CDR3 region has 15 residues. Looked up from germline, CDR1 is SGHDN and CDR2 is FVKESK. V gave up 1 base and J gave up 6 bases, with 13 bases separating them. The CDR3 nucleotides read TGTGCCAGCAGCCAAGCTCGAAGGGAAGTTCAGCCCCAGCATTTT. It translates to CASSQARREVQPQHF.

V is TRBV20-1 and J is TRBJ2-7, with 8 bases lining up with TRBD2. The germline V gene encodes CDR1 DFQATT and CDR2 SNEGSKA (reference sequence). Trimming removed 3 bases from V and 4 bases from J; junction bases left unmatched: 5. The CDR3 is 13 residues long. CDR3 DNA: TGCAGTGCTAGGGACAGCGGGAGTTACGAGCAGTACTTC. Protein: CSARDSGSYEQYF.

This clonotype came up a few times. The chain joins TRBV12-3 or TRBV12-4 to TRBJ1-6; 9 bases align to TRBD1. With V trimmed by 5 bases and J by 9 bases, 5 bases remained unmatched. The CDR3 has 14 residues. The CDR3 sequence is CASSPGTGISPLHF. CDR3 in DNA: TGTGCCAGCAGTCCCGGGACAGGGATTTCACCCCTCCACTTT.

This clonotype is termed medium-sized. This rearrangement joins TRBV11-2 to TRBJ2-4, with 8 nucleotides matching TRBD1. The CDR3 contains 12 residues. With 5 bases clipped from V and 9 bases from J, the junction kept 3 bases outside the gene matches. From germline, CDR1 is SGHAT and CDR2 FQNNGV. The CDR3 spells CASSRTGSIQYF. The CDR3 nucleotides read TGTGCCAGCAGCCGGACAGGGTCCATTCAGTACTTC.

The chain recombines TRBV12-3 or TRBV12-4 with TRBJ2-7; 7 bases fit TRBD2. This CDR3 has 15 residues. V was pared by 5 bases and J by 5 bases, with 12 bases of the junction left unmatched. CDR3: CASSPQLGGINEQYF. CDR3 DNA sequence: TGTGCCAGCAGTCCCCAACTCGGGGGGATCAACGAGCAGTACTTC.

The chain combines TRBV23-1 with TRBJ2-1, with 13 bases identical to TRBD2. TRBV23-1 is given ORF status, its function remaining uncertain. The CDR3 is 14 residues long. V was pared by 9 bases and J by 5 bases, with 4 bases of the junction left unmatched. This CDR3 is CARKTSGRNNEQFF. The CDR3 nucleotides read TGCGCCAGAAAGACTAGCGGGAGGAACAATGAGCAGTTCTTC.

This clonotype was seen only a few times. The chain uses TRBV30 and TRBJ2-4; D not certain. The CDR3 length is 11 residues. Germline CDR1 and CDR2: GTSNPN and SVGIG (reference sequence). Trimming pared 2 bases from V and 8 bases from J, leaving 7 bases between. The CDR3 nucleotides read TGTGCCTGGAGTATGGTGGACATTCAGTACTTC. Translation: CAWSMVDIQYF. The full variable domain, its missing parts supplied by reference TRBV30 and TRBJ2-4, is SQTIHQWPATLVQPVGSPLSLECTVEGTSNPNLYWYRQAAGRGLQLLFYSVGIGQISSEVPQNLSASRPQDRQFILSSKKLLLSDSGFYLCAWSMVDIQYFGAGTRLSVL.

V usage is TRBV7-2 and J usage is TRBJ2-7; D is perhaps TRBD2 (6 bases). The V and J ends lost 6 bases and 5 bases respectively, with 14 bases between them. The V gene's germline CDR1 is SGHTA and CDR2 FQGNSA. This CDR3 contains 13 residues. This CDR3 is CASRRGFLHEQYF. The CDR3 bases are TGTGCCAGCAGGCGGGGCTTTCTCCACGAGCAGTACTTC.

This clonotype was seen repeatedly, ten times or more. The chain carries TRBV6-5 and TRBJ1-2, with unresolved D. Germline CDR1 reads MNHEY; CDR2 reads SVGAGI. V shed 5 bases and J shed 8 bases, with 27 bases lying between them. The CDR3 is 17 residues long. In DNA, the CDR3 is TGTGCCAGCAGTCAACTCCGGTTCCGGGCGGATGCTATGGGCTACACCTTC. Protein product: CASSQLRFRADAMGYTF.

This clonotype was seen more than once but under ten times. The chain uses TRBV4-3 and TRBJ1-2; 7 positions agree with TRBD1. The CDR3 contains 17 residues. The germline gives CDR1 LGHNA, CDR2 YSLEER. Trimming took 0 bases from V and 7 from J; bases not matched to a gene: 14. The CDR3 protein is CASSQDFVTGIAPGYTF. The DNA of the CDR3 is TGCGCCAGCAGCCAAGATTTTGTGACAGGGATAGCTCCTGGCTACACCTTC.

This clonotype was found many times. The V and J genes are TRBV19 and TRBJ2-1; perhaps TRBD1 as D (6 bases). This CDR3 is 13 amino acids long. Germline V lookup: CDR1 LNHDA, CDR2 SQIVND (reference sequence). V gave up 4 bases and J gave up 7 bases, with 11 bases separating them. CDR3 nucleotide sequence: TGTGCCAGTAGTAGCGGACAGCTTAATGAGCAGTTCTTC. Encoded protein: CASSSGQLNEQFF.

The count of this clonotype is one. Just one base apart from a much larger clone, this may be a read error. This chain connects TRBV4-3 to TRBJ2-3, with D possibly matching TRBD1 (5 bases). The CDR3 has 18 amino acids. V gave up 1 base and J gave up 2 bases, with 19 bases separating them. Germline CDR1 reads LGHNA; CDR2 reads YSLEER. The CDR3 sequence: CASSQGGAFGVFTDTQYF. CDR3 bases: TGCGCCAGCAGCCAAGGTGGGGCTTTTGGCGTATTCACAGATACGCAGTATTTT.

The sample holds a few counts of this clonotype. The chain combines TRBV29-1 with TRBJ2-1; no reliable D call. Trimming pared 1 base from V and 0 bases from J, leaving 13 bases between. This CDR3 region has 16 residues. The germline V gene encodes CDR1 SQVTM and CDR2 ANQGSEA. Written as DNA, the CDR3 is TGCAGCGTTGAAGGCACACTCCCTAGCTCCTACAATGAGCAGTTCTTC. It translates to CSVEGTLPSSYNEQFF.

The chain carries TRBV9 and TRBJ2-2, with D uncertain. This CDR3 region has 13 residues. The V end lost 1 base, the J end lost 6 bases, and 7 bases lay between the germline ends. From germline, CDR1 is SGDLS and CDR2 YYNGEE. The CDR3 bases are TGTGCCAGCAGCGTACCCTTCCCCGGGGAGCTGTTTTTT. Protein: CASSVPFPGELFF.